Presented here are 24 T cell receptor beta chains from one specimen sequenced in a study of cytomegalovirus exposure and HLA in healthy donors. The primer mix had 60 Vbeta and 13 Jbeta primers. Sequenced by immunoSEQ multiplex PCR; TCRdb stores in-frame clones only, minus some. The sample has about 160,000 clones; more than 75% are singletons. Sequenced input: PBMCs. Receptors were obtained from a man aged 18 to 29 in good health and CMV-seropositive.

The chain recombines TRBV2 with TRBJ2-1; no clear D. V was shortened by 7 bases and J by 15 bases, with 16 bases between the two germline ends. This CDR3 contains 11 residues. Looked up from germline, CDR1 is SNHLY and CDR2 is FYNNEI. The CDR3: CASTGETRGFF. The CDR3 DNA follows: TGTGCCAGCACCGGAGAAACTCGTGGGTTCTTC. The whole variable domain, remainder taken from reference TRBV2 and TRBJ2-1, is EPEVTQTPSHQVTQMGQEVILRCVPISNHLYFYWYRQILGQKVEFLVSFYNNEISEKSEIFDDQFSVERPDGSNFTLKIRSTKLEDSAMYFCASTGETRGFFGPGTRLTVL.

The chain couples TRBV27 to TRBJ2-7, with TRBD2 identical over 10 bases. The germline V gene encodes CDR1 MNHEY and CDR2 SMNVEV (reference sequence). The CDR3 is 17 amino acids. Germline trimming cut 8 bases from V and 1 base from J; bases unmatched to any gene: 14. The CDR3, as DNA: TGTGCCAGCTGCCCAGCGGGGGGGCAACAGAGGTCCTACGAGCAGTACTTC. Its translation: CASCPAGGQQRSYEQYF.

The rearrangement joins TRBV7-3 to TRBJ2-1; D perhaps matches TRBD1 (6 bases). CDR3 length: 12 residues. V was trimmed by 2 bases and J by 10 bases, leaving 9 bases between them. Looked up from germline, CDR1 is SGHTA and CDR2 is FQGTGA. As DNA, the CDR3 is TGTGCCAGCAGCTTAGGGGGCCGGGAGCAGTTCTTC. It is translated as CASSLGGREQFF.

A word on this clone: This sample also contains other DNA sequences that code for the same CDR3. The rearrangement uses TRBV18 and TRBJ2-7; the match to TRBD1 covers 12 bases. This CDR3 has 14 residues. Germline lookup yields CDR1 KGHSH and CDR2 LQKENI. Losses at the gene ends were 3 bases for V and 4 bases for J; bases not matched to a gene: 1. The CDR3, as DNA: TGTGCCAGCTCACCGGGACAGGGGGCTTACGAGCAGTACTTC. Protein: CASSPGQGAYEQYF. Full variable domain (outside the CDR3, taken from reference TRBV18 and TRBJ2-7): NAGVMQNPRHLVRRRGQEARLRCSPMKGHSHVYWYRQLPEEGLKFMVYLQKENIIDESGMPKERFSAEFPKEGPSILRIQQVVRGDSAAYFCASSPGQGAYEQYFGPGTRLTVT.

This clone was seen only a few times. This sequence joins TRBV18 and TRBJ2-1; 14 nucleotides match TRBD2. V lost 5 bases, J lost 9 bases, and 12 bases stayed unmatched. CDR3 size: 17 residues. The germline V gene encodes CDR1 KGHSH and CDR2 LQKENI. CDR3 region: CASSTTLTSGGAPEQFF. CDR3 in DNA: TGTGCCAGCTCAACGACTTTGACTAGCGGGGGGGCCCCTGAGCAGTTCTTC. Full variable domain (rest looked up from reference TRBV18 and TRBJ2-1): NAGVMQNPRHLVRRRGQEARLRCSPMKGHSHVYWYRQLPEEGLKFMVYLQKENIIDESGMPKERFSAEFPKEGPSILRIQQVVRGDSAAYFCASSTTLTSGGAPEQFFGPGTRLTVL.

The gene calls are TRBV6-1 and TRBJ2-3, with D perhaps TRBD1 (6 bases). The CDR3 has 16 amino acids. The V gene lost 1 base and the J gene lost 2 bases, with 13 bases spanning the gap. CDR1 is MNHNS and CDR2 is SASEGT in the germline V gene. CDR3 coding DNA: TGTGCCAGCAGTGAAGTGTGGGGGACAAACACAGATACGCAGTATTTT. It yields the protein CASSEVWGTNTDTQYF.

The J gene is TRBJ2-5, the V gene TRBV6-1; a possible D gene is TRBD2 (6 bases). Germline-derived CDR1 and CDR2 are MNHNS and SASEGT. Trimming shortened V by 7 bases and J by 4 bases, and 13 bases separated the two germline ends. This CDR3 region has 13 residues. This CDR3 is CASTQGGGETQYF. The DNA of the CDR3 is TGTGCCAGCACCCAGGGAGGCGGAGAGACCCAGTACTTC.

This chain connects TRBV19 to TRBJ2-7, with D possibly matching TRBD2 (6 bases). CDR3 length equals 12 residues. Germline V CDR1 and CDR2: LNHDA, SQIVND (reference sequence). The V gene lost 4 bases and the J gene lost 3 bases, with 7 bases spanning the gap. For the CDR3, the DNA is TGTGCCAGTAGTACCGGGAGCTACGAGCAGTACTTC. Translating it yields CASSTGSYEQYF.

The rearrangement uses TRBV7-9 and TRBJ2-2, with 15 bases lining up with TRBD2. This CDR3 region has 17 residues. Germline V gene lookup returns CDR1 SEHNR and CDR2 FQNEAQ (reference sequence). Germline trimming cut 5 bases from V and 1 base from J; bases unmatched to any gene: 2. The CDR3 reads CASSPGLAGGNTGELFF. The CDR3 DNA reads TGTGCCAGCAGCCCGGGACTAGCGGGGGGGAACACCGGGGAGCTGTTTTTT.

The rearrangement links TRBV4-1 to TRBJ2-2, with D maybe TRBD2 (6 bases). V was cut by 1 base and J by 0 bases, with 12 bases left in between. Germline loops: CDR1 MGHRA, CDR2 YSYEKL. This CDR3 has 17 residues. The chain's CDR3 is CASSQVVQRANTGELFF. The CDR3 DNA follows: TGCGCCAGCAGCCAAGTGGTACAGCGGGCGAACACCGGGGAGCTGTTTTTT.

The chain couples TRBV6-5 to TRBJ1-1; 9 nucleotides match TRBD1. V lost 7 bases, J lost 5 bases, and 5 bases stayed unmatched. In germline, CDR1 is MNHEY, CDR2 SVGAGI. This CDR3 region has 13 residues. The chain's CDR3 is CASNGQGRTEAFF. The CDR3 nucleotides are TGTGCCAGCAACGGACAGGGGCGAACTGAAGCTTTCTTT.

V and J are TRBV5-6 and TRBJ1-5; D is unclear. The CDR3 contains 13 residues. Germline loops: CDR1 SGHDT, CDR2 YYEEEE. The V end was cut by 2 bases, the J end by 4 bases, with 7 bases between. The chain's CDR3 is CASSFGGNQPQHF. CDR3 bases: TGTGCCAGCAGCTTCGGAGGGAATCAGCCCCAGCATTTT.

V is TRBV6-1 and J is TRBJ2-3, with 7 bases identical to TRBD1. V lost 6 bases and J lost 0; bases outside the gene matches: 6. CDR1 is MNHNS, CDR2 SASEGT, per germline. This CDR3 comprises 15 residues. The CDR3: CASRRTGTSTDTQYF. For the CDR3, the DNA is TGTGCCAGCAGAAGGACAGGTACTAGCACAGATACGCAGTATTTT.

The genes are TRBV29-1 and TRBJ2-7; tentative D call: TRBD2 (6 bases). This CDR3 has 15 amino acids. Germline V gene sequence: CDR1 SQVTM, CDR2 ANQGSEA. V was cut by 4 bases and J by 3 bases, with 19 bases left in between. The CDR3 nucleotides are TGCAGCGTTGCGGAGGGTATAACTAAGGGCTACGAGCAGTACTTC. It is translated as CSVAEGITKGYEQYF.

J is TRBJ2-3 and V is TRBV25-1, with 7 positions matching TRBD2. Germline CDR1 and CDR2: MGHDK and SYGVNS. The CDR3 has 16 amino acids. J lost 0 bases, V lost 1 base, and 4 bases had no gene match. CDR3 sequence: CASSESRRGSTDTQYF. In nucleotides, the CDR3 is TGTGCCAGCAGTGAATCCCGGCGGGGGAGCACAGATACGCAGTATTTT. Together with reference TRBV25-1 and TRBJ2-3, the CDR3 gives the full variable domain: EADIYQTPRYLVIGTGKKITLECSQTMGHDKMYWYQQDPGMELHLIHYSYGVNSTEKGDLSSESTVSRIRTEHFPLTLESARPSHTSQYLCASSESRRGSTDTQYFGPGTRLTVL.

This chain joins TRBV5-6 and TRBJ2-5, with TRBD1 matching over 8 bases. V gave up 3 bases and J gave up 5 bases; unmatched junction bases: 6. The length of the CDR3 is 14 residues. Germline lookup yields CDR1 SGHDT and CDR2 YYEEEE. For the CDR3, the DNA is TGTGCCAGCAGCTCACAGGGGGGAAGTGAGACCCAGTACTTC. Amino acids: CASSSQGGSETQYF.

The CDR3 bases are TGCGCCAGCAGCTTGGACTGGCGGGGGCTTTACAATGAGCAGTTCTTC. Its translation is CASSLDWRGLYNEQFF. The chain recombines TRBV5-1 with TRBJ2-1; the D gene is possibly TRBD2 (7 bases). The CDR3 runs 16 residues. The V gene's germline CDR1 is SGHRS and CDR2 YFSETQ. The V end was cut by 0 bases, the J end by 4 bases, with 14 bases between.

The chain is built from TRBV11-3 and TRBJ1-1; 8 nucleotides agree with TRBD1. The CDR3 is 14 amino acids. V gave up 7 bases and J gave up 1 base; unmatched junction bases: 5. Per germline, CDR1 SGHNT and CDR2 YENEEA. The chain's CDR3 is CASKRTGTNTEAFF. In DNA form, the CDR3 reads TGTGCCAGCAAACGGACAGGGACGAACACTGAAGCTTTCTTT.

This clone has only one observation. V gene TRBV4-3 combines with J gene TRBJ1-4, with D possibly matching TRBD1 (6 bases). V gave up 4 bases and J gave up 7 bases, with 16 bases separating them. Germline loops: CDR1 LGHNA, CDR2 YSLEER. This CDR3 comprises 15 residues. CDR3 residues: CASSPGPGAPEKLFF. CDR3 nucleotides: TGCGCCAGCAGCCCGGGACCAGGGGCCCCTGAAAAACTGTTTTTT.

The V call is TRBV7-2, the J call TRBJ2-7; TRBD2 aligns across 10 bases. V lost 0 bases, J lost 2 bases, and 7 bases stayed unmatched. This CDR3 comprises 17 residues. The germline gives CDR1 SGHTA, CDR2 FQGNSA. The CDR3: CASSLAGLAGVPYEQYF. CDR3 DNA: TGTGCCAGCAGCTTAGCGGGCCTAGCGGGGGTCCCCTACGAGCAGTACTTC.

This rearrangement joins TRBV5-6 to TRBJ2-5; D might be TRBD2 (5 bases). The J call is doubtful: the DNA matches TRBJ2-7 better. The length of the CDR3 is 16 residues. The germline V gene encodes CDR1 SGHDT and CDR2 YYEEEE. The chain's CDR3 is CASSPALSGSSYEQYF. For the CDR3, the DNA is TGTGCCAGCAGCCCGGCGTTGTCTGGGAGCTCCTACGAGCAGTACTTC.

The genes are TRBV14 and TRBJ1-1, with D perhaps TRBD1 (5 bases). In germline, CDR1 is SGHDN, CDR2 FVKESK. The CDR3 has 13 residues. Between the trimmed V and J ends, which lost 4 bases and 9 bases, there was a span of 15 bases. The CDR3 region has the DNA TGTGCCAGCAGCCTATACTCAGGGCGTCAAGCTTTCTTT. Its translation: CASSLYSGRQAFF.

The gene calls are TRBV19 and TRBJ2-7, with TRBD1 identical over 7 bases. This CDR3 has 14 amino acids. Germline assignment: CDR1 LNHDA and CDR2 SQIVND (reference sequence). Unmatched junction bases numbered 9, after V lost 5 bases and J lost 5 bases. DNA for the CDR3: TGTGCCAGTAGTTGGGGAACAGGGGACCACGAGCAGTACTTC. Protein: CASSWGTGDHEQYF.

CDR3 sequence reads: CASARGEAYNEQFF. As DNA, the CDR3 is TGTGCCAGCGCCCGGGGGGAGGCCTACAATGAGCAGTTCTTC. The chain is built from TRBV6-1 and TRBJ2-1; 7 nucleotides agree with TRBD2. The trim removed 8 bases at V and 2 bases at J, leaving 6 bases unmatched. The CDR3 covers 14 residues. Germline CDR1 is MNHNS and CDR2 is SASEGT.